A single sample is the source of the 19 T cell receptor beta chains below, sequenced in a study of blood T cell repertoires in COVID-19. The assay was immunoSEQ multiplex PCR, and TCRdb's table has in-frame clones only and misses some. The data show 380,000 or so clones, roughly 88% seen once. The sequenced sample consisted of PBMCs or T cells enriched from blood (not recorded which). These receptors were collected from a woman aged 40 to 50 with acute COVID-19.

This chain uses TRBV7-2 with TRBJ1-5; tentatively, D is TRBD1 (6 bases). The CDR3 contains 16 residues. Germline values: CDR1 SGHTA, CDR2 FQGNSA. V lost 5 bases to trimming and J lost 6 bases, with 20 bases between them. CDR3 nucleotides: TGTGCCAGCAGCCTAGGGCGATGGGGGGGCGGTCAGCCCCAGCATTTT. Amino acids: CASSLGRWGGGQPQHF.

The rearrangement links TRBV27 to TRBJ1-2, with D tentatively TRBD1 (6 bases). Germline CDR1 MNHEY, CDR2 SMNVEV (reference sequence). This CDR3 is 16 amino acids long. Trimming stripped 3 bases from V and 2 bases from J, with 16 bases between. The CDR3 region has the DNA TGTGCCAGCAGTTTCGGGCCAGGACAGCTAAACTATGGCTACACCTTC. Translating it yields CASSFGPGQLNYGYTF.

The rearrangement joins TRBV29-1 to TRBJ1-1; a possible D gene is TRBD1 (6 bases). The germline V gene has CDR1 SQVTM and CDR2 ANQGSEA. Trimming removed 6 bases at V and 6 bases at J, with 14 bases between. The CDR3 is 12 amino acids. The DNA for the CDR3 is TGCAGCGTGGTTACAGGGTACGCTGAAGCTTTCTTT. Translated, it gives CSVVTGYAEAFF.

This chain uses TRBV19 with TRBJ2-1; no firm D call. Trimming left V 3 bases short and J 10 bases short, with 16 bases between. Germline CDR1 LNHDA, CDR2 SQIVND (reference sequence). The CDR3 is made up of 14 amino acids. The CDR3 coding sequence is TGTGCCAGTAGTATCCCTCTCCCCTCAAGCGAGCAGTTCTTC. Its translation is CASSIPLPSSEQFF. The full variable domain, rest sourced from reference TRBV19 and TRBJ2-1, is DGGITQSPKYLFRKEGQNVTLSCEQNLNHDAMYWYRQDPGQGLRLIYYSQIVNDFQKGDIAEGYSVSREKKESFPLTVTSAQKNPTAFYLCASSIPLPSSEQFFGPGTRLTVL.

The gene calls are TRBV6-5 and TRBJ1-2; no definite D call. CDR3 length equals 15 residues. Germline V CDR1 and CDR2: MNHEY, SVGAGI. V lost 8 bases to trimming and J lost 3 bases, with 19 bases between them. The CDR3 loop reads CASASWPGSHYGYTF. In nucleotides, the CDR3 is TGTGCCAGCGCAAGTTGGCCAGGATCCCACTATGGCTACACCTTC.

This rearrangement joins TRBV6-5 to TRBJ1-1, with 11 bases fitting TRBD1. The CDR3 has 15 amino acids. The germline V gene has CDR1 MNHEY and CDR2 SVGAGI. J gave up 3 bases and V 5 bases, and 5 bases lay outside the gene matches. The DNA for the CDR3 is TGTGCCAGCAGTCTGGGACAGGGGGGTTACACTGAAGCTTTCTTT. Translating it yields CASSLGQGGYTEAFF.

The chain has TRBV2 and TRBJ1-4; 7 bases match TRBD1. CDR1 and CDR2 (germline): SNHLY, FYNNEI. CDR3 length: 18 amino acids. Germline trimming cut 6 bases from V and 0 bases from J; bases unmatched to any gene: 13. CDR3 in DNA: TGTGCCAGCAGCCTCCCCGACAGGGTAGAAGCAACTAATGAAAAACTGTTTTTT. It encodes CASSLPDRVEATNEKLFF.

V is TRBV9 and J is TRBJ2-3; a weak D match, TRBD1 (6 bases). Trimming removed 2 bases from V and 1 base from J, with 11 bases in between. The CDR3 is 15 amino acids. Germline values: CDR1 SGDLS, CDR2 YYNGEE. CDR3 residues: CASSVTGLGTDTQYF. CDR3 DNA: TGTGCCAGCAGCGTCACAGGGCTTGGCACAGATACGCAGTATTTT.

In nucleotides, the CDR3 is TGTGCCAGCAGTCGACGGGGGGTAACTGAAGCTTTCTTT. Encoded protein: CASSRRGVTEAFF. The chain joins TRBV12-3 or TRBV12-4 to TRBJ1-1, with D perhaps matching TRBD1 (5 bases). This CDR3 region has 13 residues. V was trimmed by 5 bases and J by 5 bases, leaving 12 bases between them.

CDR3 sequence: CASSLERQGAGGYTF. CDR3 nucleotide sequence: TGTGCCAGCAGCTTGGAGAGGCAGGGGGCAGGCGGCTACACCTTC. V usage is TRBV5-5 and J usage is TRBJ1-2, with 8 bases that match TRBD1. Germline lookup yields CDR1 SGHKS and CDR2 YYEKEE (reference sequence). The CDR3 extends over 15 amino acids. V gave up 0 bases and J gave up 8 bases; unmatched junction bases: 9.

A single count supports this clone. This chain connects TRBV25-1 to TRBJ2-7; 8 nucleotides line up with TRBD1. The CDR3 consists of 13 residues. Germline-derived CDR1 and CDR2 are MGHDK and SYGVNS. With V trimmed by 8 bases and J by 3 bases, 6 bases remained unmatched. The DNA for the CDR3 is TGTGCCAGCGAGACCGGGACAGGCTACGAGCAGTACTTC. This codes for CASETGTGYEQYF.

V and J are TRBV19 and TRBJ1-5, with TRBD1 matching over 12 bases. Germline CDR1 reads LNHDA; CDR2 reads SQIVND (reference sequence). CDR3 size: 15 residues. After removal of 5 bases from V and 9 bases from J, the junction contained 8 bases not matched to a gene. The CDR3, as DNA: TGTGCCAGTAGTGCCGGGACAGGGGGCGTTTGGCCCCAGCATTTT. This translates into CASSAGTGGVWPQHF.

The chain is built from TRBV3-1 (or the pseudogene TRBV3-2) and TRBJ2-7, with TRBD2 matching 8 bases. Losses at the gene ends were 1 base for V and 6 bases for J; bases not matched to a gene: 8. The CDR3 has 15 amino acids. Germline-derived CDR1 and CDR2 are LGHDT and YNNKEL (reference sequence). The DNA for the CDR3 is TGTGCCAGCAGCCAAGGATCGGGCACTAGCGGCGAGCAGTACTTC. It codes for CASSQGSGTSGEQYF.

The CDR3 sequence is CASGQNQPQHF. Here the CDR3 DNA reads TGTGCCAGCGGCCAAAATCAGCCCCAGCATTTT. The J gene is TRBJ1-5, the V gene TRBV7-2; no reliable D call. CDR1 and CDR2 from the germline V gene are SGHTA and FQGNSA. This CDR3 region has 11 residues. Deletions cut 8 bases from V and 4 bases from J, with 6 bases between.

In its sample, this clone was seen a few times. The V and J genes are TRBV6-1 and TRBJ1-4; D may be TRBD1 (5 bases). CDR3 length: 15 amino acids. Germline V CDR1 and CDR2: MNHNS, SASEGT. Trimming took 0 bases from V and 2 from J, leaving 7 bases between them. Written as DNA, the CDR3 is TGTGCCAGCAGTGAAGCTCGACAGACTAATGAAAAACTGTTTTTT. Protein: CASSEARQTNEKLFF.

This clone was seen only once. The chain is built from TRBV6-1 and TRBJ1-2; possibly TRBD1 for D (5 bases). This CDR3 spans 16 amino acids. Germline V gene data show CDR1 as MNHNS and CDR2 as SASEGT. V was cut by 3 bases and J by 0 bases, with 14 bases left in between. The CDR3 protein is CASSDIAQVANYGYTF. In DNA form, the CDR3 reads TGTGCCAGCAGTGACATCGCACAGGTAGCTAACTATGGCTACACCTTC.

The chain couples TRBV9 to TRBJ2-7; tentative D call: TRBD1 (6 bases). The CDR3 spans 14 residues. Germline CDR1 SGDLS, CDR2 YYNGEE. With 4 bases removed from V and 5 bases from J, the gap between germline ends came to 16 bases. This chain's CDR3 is CASSSRSRDNEQYF. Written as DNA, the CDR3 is TGTGCCAGCAGCTCCCGAAGCAGGGACAACGAGCAGTACTTC.

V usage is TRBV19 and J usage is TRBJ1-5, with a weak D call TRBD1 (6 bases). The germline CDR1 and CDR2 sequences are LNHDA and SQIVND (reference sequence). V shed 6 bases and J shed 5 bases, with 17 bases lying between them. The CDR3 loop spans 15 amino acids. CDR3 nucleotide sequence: TGTGCCAGTAGCGAGCAACAGGGTGGGCATCAGCCCCAGCATTTT. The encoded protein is CASSEQQGGHQPQHF.

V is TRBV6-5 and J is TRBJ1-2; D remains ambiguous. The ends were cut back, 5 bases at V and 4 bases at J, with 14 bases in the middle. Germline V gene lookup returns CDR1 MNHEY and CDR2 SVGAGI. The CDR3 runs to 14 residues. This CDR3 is CASSPPGGGYGYTF. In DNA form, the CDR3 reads TGTGCCAGCAGTCCCCCGGGAGGTGGCTATGGCTACACCTTC.